This entry is about one T cell receptor (beta chain). This clone was counted between two and nine times. The antigen this receptor binds is unknown. Base quality data are lacking; no much larger clone is found one base away. Collaborating institutions collected whole blood in K2EDTA tubes following their own protocols. For TCRbeta analysis, collaborators shipped samples in one of three forms: frozen whole blood, isolated PBMCs, or DNA extracted from either of those sample types. The data belong to a study of blood T cell repertoires in COVID-19 (dated by TCRdb to 2018 to 2020). General notes on the study: Collaborator samples came from the United States, Italy and Spain and covered acute and convalescent phases of COVID-19. HLA class I and class II types, where available, came from metadata supplied by the sample provider rather than from assay-based typing. The sample metadata nearly always contained a de-identified subject ID, COVID-19 status, age in years and sex. The repertoires were made available in a free public database intended to serve as a resource for research on the immune response to SARS-CoV-2. The samples were drawn from two sources: the first 160 participants of the ongoing ImmuneRACE study, and 1,200 or so subjects contributed by 6 global collaborators. The material from the prospective study consisted of cDNA or gDNA derived from T cells, B-cell-depleted T cells, or PBMCs. Deeply sampled blood TCRbeta repertoires from subjects exposed to, actively infected with, or recovered from COVID-19 were included in the dataset. Overall study results and their limits: The amount of clinical and demographic metadata varied by source and participant and was provided uncurated.

The immunoSEQ Assay, a bias-controlled multiplex PCR, was used to amplify TCRbeta CDR3 regions from genomic DNA. Under the source paper's analysis protocol: Nucleated cell counts per sample were estimated from amplification of reference gene primers within the assay. To quantify the absolute abundance of each unique TCRbeta CDR3 rearrangement, sequence reads were collapsed and filtered. For each sample, productive Simpson clonality was calculated as the square root of Simpson's diversity index over productive rearrangements. In its TCRdb copy, this immuneACCESS table keeps in-frame sequences only and misses some clones. Where compared with another copy, unresolved V genes explain less than half of these, and the others have no known cause. V and J calls and clone size are copied from that table; D and trimming were computed from the DNA. This sample holds a few hundred thousand clones; 85% were observed only once. In total, the top ten clones hold roughly 3.7% of the sample.

According to the germline V gene, CDR1 reads SGHRS and CDR2 reads YFSETQ. The CDR3 covers 15 residues, taking in both the cysteine and the phenylalanine. The CDR3 DNA has 45 bases and is translated from base 1. Germline trimming amounts to 4 bases on V and 7 bases on J, with 12 as the count of junction bases outside the gene matches. Sequencing used peripheral blood. The receptor was isolated from a woman aged 18-29 years with acute or convalescent COVID-19. This chain is built from TRBV5-1 and TRBJ1-2; the central 8 bases match TRBD1. The CDR3 region reads CASSTATGVGFGYTF. At the DNA level, the sequence is TGCGCCAGCAGCACCGCGACAGGGGTCGGATTTGGCTACACCTTC.